This TCR beta chain is from a study of control samples from healthy donors and cancer patients (dated by TCRdb to 2020 to 2021). The CDR3 goes from the cysteine to the phenylalanine over 16 residues. The only DNA kept is the CDR3, 48 bases in frame from the first base. Ends trimmed: V by 8 bases, J by 0 bases; bases unmatched to a gene: 8. Reading the germline V gene gives CDR1 SGHVS and CDR2 FNYEAQ. The library was made by the immunoSEQ multiplex PCR assay. TCRdb holds this immuneACCESS table with in-frame rearrangements only. Some clones are missing; in checked studies, unresolved V genes explain under half, and the rest has no known cause. This sample is represented by roughly 370,000 clones; about nine tenths of them were singletons. The ten biggest clones cover 5.5% to 7.5% of the sample. In regard to this clone: What antigen it recognizes has not been identified. Nothing much larger sits one base from this clone, and base qualities are not available.

The V and J segments used are TRBV7-6 and TRBJ2-2, and 8 junction bases match TRBD2. Material for sequencing was PBMCs. The sequence was obtained from a man in his forties with head and neck cancer. The CDR3 corresponds to CASRPTGGPNTGELFF. DNA sequence: TGTGCCAGCCGCCCGACGGGGGGGCCGAACACCGGGGAGCTGTTTTTT.